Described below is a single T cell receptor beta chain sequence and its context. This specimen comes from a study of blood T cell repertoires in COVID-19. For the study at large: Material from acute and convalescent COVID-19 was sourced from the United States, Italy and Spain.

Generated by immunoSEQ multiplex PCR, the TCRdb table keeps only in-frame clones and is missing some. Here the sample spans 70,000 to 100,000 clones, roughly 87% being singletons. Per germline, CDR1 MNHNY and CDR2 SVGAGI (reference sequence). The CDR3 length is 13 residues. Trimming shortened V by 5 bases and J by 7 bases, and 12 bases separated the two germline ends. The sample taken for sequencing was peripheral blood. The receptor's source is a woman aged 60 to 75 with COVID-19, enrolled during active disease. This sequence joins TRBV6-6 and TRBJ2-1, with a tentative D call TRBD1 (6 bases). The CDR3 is CASSKITGNEQFF. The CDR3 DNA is TGTGCCAGCAGTAAGATAACAGGGAATGAGCAGTTCTTC.